Each of the 27 T cell receptor beta chains below was sequenced from the same sample in a study of T cells after yellow fever vaccination. TCRdb recomputed calls from the 5' RACE reads with MiXCR, one row per CDR3 protein. The data contain hundreds of thousands of distinct CDR3 sequences, roughly 13% of them singletons. The material sequenced was PBMCs, taken on the day of the yellow fever booster vaccination. These TCRs come from a man younger than 40 who received the YFV17D yellow fever vaccine.

A few counts support this clonotype. The chain has TRBV4-3 and TRBJ2-7; 8 bases are a match to TRBD2. Germline CDR1 LGHNA, CDR2 YSLEER. This CDR3 is built from 16 residues. V shed 0 bases, J shed 2 bases, and the junction held 6 bases outside the gene matches. The CDR3 bases are TGCGCCAGCAGCCAAGAGGGTAGCGGGAAGACCTACGAGCAGTACTTC. Amino acid sequence: CASSQEGSGKTYEQYF.

The rearrangement links TRBV6-1 to TRBJ2-7; 8 bases agree with TRBD1. This CDR3 contains 16 residues. The V and J ends lost 6 bases and 6 bases, in that order; junction bases with no gene match: 16. Germline CDR1 reads MNHNS; CDR2 reads SASEGT. CDR3 sequence: CASRFKTGGIAGEQYF. DNA for the CDR3: TGTGCCAGCAGGTTTAAAACAGGGGGAATAGCCGGCGAGCAGTACTTC.

This clonotype was observed a few times. The chain employs TRBV4-2 and TRBJ1-4; D unresolved. CDR3 size: 16 residues. CDR1 and CDR2 (germline): LGHNA, YNFKEQ. Trimming stripped 0 bases from V and 1 base from J, with 9 bases between. In DNA form, the CDR3 reads TGTGCCAGCAGCCAAGATTGGAGCGTAACTAATGAAAAACTGTTTTTT. It specifies CASSQDWSVTNEKLFF.

The chain has TRBV27 and TRBJ2-3; D unclear. The V and J ends lost 5 bases and 0 bases respectively, with 9 bases between them. The CDR3 is made up of 14 amino acids. CDR1 MNHEY and CDR2 SMNVEV come from the germline V gene (reference sequence). CDR3: CASSLHFSTDTQYF. Here the CDR3 DNA reads TGTGCCAGCAGTCTCCACTTTAGCACAGATACGCAGTATTTT.

This clonotype has just a few counts. V and J are TRBV4-1 and TRBJ2-1; 7 bases align to TRBD1. CDR1 is MGHRA and CDR2 is YSYEKL in the germline V gene. CDR3 length: 14 residues. With V trimmed by 5 bases and J by 8 bases, 9 bases remained unmatched. The CDR3: CASSSAQGRDEQFF. Written as DNA, the CDR3 is TGCGCCAGCAGCTCCGCACAGGGGCGCGATGAGCAGTTCTTC.

The V gene is TRBV6-5, the J gene TRBJ2-7, with D unresolved. Trimming took off 0 bases at V and 6 bases at J, with 9 bases between the two ends. Germline CDR1 is MNHEY and CDR2 is SVGAGI. CDR3 length: 13 amino acids. CDR3 in amino acids: CASSYSIAGEQYF. The CDR3 DNA is TGTGCCAGCAGTTACTCGATCGCTGGCGAGCAGTACTTC.

V and J are TRBV18 and TRBJ1-4; no clear D gene. The CDR3 sequence is 14 residues long. Trimming cost V 8 bases and J 3 bases, with 13 bases left between them. Germline V gives CDR1 KGHSH, CDR2 LQKENI. CDR3 amino acids: CASTPDGSNEKLFF. The DNA for the CDR3 is TGTGCCAGCACCCCGGACGGGTCTAATGAAAAACTGTTTTTT. Using reference TRBV18 and TRBJ1-4 for the parts outside the CDR3, the full variable domain is NAGVMQNPRHLVRRRGQEARLRCSPMKGHSHVYWYRQLPEEGLKFMVYLQKENIIDESGMPKERFSAEFPKEGPSILRIQQVVRGDSAAYFCASTPDGSNEKLFFGSGTQLSVL.

The chain couples TRBV7-8 to TRBJ2-3; TRBD2 agrees at 7 bases. The ends lost 5 bases at V and 9 bases at J; junction bases unmatched: 11. The CDR3 extends over 14 amino acids. Germline assignment: CDR1 SGHVS and CDR2 FQNEAQ. As DNA, the CDR3 is TGTGCCAGCAGCCAAACCCTAGCGGAAAAGACGCAGTATTTT. It encodes CASSQTLAEKTQYF.

This clonotype was counted a few times. The chain couples TRBV10-1 to TRBJ2-1; D remains ambiguous. CDR3 length equals 12 residues. V was clipped by 3 bases and J by 3 bases, with 3 bases between them. Germline assignment: CDR1 WNHNN and CDR2 SYGVQD (reference sequence). CDR3 protein: CASSDRYNEQFF. The CDR3, as DNA: TGCGCCAGCAGTGACCGCTACAATGAGCAGTTCTTC.

The chain employs TRBV7-9 and TRBJ2-1; D perhaps matches TRBD2 (6 bases). The CDR3 totals 13 residues. Trimming left V 11 bases short and J 7 bases short, with 18 bases between. Germline V gene data show CDR1 as SEHNR and CDR2 as FQNEAQ (reference sequence). The CDR3: CALIDKLANEQFF. CDR3 sequence (DNA): TGTGCCCTCATAGATAAACTAGCTAATGAGCAGTTCTTC.

The chain uses TRBV11-1 and TRBJ2-7, with 8 positions matching TRBD1. CDR1 and CDR2 (germline): SGHAT, FQDESV (reference sequence). The length of the CDR3 is 14 residues. V gave up 9 bases and J gave up 3 bases; unmatched junction bases: 10. CDR3 bases: TGTGCCAGTCAGCCGTTTGGACAGGGCTACGAGCAGTACTTC. The encoded protein is CASQPFGQGYEQYF.

This clonotype was detected only a few times. The rearrangement links TRBV20-1 to TRBJ1-1; the D gene is possibly TRBD1 (5 bases). This CDR3 contains 12 residues. Germline V gene sequence: CDR1 DFQATT, CDR2 SNEGSKA (reference sequence). The V gene lost 5 bases and the J gene lost 1 base, with 8 bases spanning the gap. The CDR3 sequence is CSASRENTEAFF. DNA of the CDR3: TGCAGTGCTTCCAGGGAGAACACTGAAGCTTTCTTT.

A few counts support this clonotype. The chain couples TRBV6-1 to TRBJ2-2; D not certain. This CDR3 has 13 amino acids. CDR1 is MNHNS, CDR2 SASEGT, per germline. The V end was cut by 6 bases, the J end by 6 bases, with 11 bases between. The CDR3 sequence: CASSPAVSGELFF. The DNA of the CDR3 is TGTGCCAGCAGCCCGGCGGTCTCCGGGGAGCTGTTTTTT.

The chain joins TRBV24-1 to TRBJ2-5; a weak D match, TRBD1 (5 bases). Trimming stripped 3 bases from V and 5 bases from J, with 15 bases between. The CDR3 spans 15 residues. The germline V gene encodes CDR1 KGHDR and CDR2 SFDVKD. The CDR3, as DNA: TGTGCCACCAGTGATAAACACAGGCCTACGGAGACCCAGTACTTC. It codes for CATSDKHRPTETQYF.

This clonotype has a handful of counts. The chain carries TRBV6-2 or TRBV6-3 and TRBJ2-7; tentatively, D is TRBD1 or TRBD2 (5 bases each). This CDR3 comprises 13 residues. Trimming removed 2 bases at V and 7 bases at J, with 12 bases between. The germline V gene encodes CDR1 MNHEY and CDR2 SVGEGT. The CDR3 DNA is TGTGCCAGCAGTTACGGGGGACGGATTGAGCAGTACTTC. This sequence encodes CASSYGGRIEQYF.

The J gene is TRBJ2-5, the V gene TRBV7-3; D is perhaps TRBD1 (5 bases). The V end lost 6 bases, the J end lost 5 bases, and 13 bases lay between the germline ends. This CDR3 contains 13 residues. Per germline, CDR1 SGHTA and CDR2 FQGTGA. CDR3: CASRRQLGETQYF. The DNA of the CDR3 is TGTGCCAGCAGAAGACAGCTCGGGGAGACCCAGTACTTC.

The chain couples TRBV5-1 to TRBJ2-7; TRBD2 might be the D (5 bases). The CDR3 has 12 amino acids. Per the germline V gene, CDR1 is SGHRS and CDR2 is YFSETQ. The V end lost 4 bases, the J end lost 6 bases, and 11 bases lay between the germline ends. DNA of the CDR3: TGCGCCAGCAGCGGTACTAGTTCCGAGCAGTACTTC. Its protein is CASSGTSSEQYF.

The rearrangement links TRBV6-5 to TRBJ2-7; a weak D match, TRBD2 (6 bases). This CDR3 spans 15 amino acids. V was pared by 3 bases and J by 1 base, with 13 bases between. From germline, CDR1 is MNHEY and CDR2 SVGAGI. The CDR3 reads CASSYTPGLSYEQYF. The CDR3 DNA sequence: TGTGCCAGCAGTTATACCCCGGGACTTTCCTACGAGCAGTACTTC.

This clonotype showed up just a few times. The V gene is TRBV29-1, the J gene TRBJ2-7, with D unresolved. V lost 4 bases and J lost 3, with 4 bases in between. In germline, CDR1 is SQVTM, CDR2 ANQGSEA. The CDR3 totals 10 residues. For the CDR3, the DNA is TGCAGCGTTGGTGTCTACGAGCAGTACTTC. It codes for CSVGVYEQYF.

V gene TRBV6-5 combines with J gene TRBJ1-5; unclear D gene. The CDR3 runs to 14 residues. Germline V gives CDR1 MNHEY, CDR2 SVGAGI. The V end lost 3 bases, the J end lost 3 bases, and 9 bases lay between the germline ends. CDR3 sequence reads: CASSYSGVNQPQHF. CDR3 sequence (DNA): TGTGCCAGCAGTTATAGTGGGGTCAATCAGCCCCAGCATTTT.

The table lists this clonotype with a few counts. The chain carries TRBV4-2 and TRBJ1-5; TRBD1 aligns across 7 bases. The CDR3 is 16 residues long. Trimming at V came to 0 bases and at J to 9 bases, leaving 11 bases not matched to a gene. Germline V gives CDR1 LGHNA, CDR2 YNFKEQ. The CDR3 DNA follows: TGTGCCAGCAGCCAAGATATCCAGGACAGGACATCGCCCCAGCATTTT. It is translated as CASSQDIQDRTSPQHF.

This clonotype was counted only a few times. The chain couples TRBV20-1 to TRBJ2-1; 10 bases fit TRBD2. Germline values: CDR1 DFQATT, CDR2 SNEGSKA (reference sequence). The CDR3 loop spans 16 amino acids. Unmatched junction bases numbered 7, after V lost 0 bases and J lost 5 bases. CDR3 in amino acids: CSARDRAGGRNNEQFF. The CDR3 coding sequence is TGCAGTGCTAGAGATCGAGCGGGAGGGAGGAACAATGAGCAGTTCTTC.

This clonotype has only a few counts. The chain combines TRBV12-3 or TRBV12-4 with TRBJ2-7; a weak D match, TRBD2 (7 bases). V shed 6 bases and J shed 6 bases, with 24 bases lying between them. The CDR3 is 16 amino acids. The CDR3 region has the DNA TGTGCCAGCAGCCCAGGTTTCGGAGGGGGGGTGGGCGAGCAGTACTTC. Translating it yields CASSPGFGGGVGEQYF.

The gene calls are TRBV7-3 and TRBJ2-7, with 11 nucleotides matching TRBD1. The CDR3 has 15 residues. Germline CDR1 SGHTA, CDR2 FQGTGA. V shed 5 bases and J 7 bases; nucleotides not matched to a gene: 10. The CDR3 sequence: CASSPYGQGAEEQYF. The CDR3 DNA reads TGTGCCAGCAGCCCATACGGACAGGGGGCGGAGGAGCAGTACTTC.

This clonotype was observed a handful of times. The chain links TRBV20-1 to TRBJ2-1, with D perhaps TRBD2 (6 bases). The V gene lost 5 bases and the J gene lost 6 bases, with 14 bases spanning the gap. Germline CDR1 and CDR2: DFQATT and SNEGSKA (reference sequence). The CDR3 is 13 residues long. DNA of the CDR3: TGCAGTGCTGACATGGGACTCATCAATGAGCAGTTCTTC. Translation gives CSADMGLINEQFF.

This clonotype was counted a few times. The chain has TRBV5-1 and TRBJ2-7; TRBD1 is a possible D gene (6 bases). Trimming took off 4 bases at V and 4 bases at J, with 15 bases between the two ends. The CDR3 is 14 amino acids. The germline V gene encodes CDR1 SGHRS and CDR2 YFSETQ. CDR3 coding DNA: TGCGCCAGCAGCCCCGGACAGAGAGTGTACGAGCAGTACTTC. Translating gives CASSPGQRVYEQYF. Using reference TRBV5-1 and TRBJ2-7 for the parts outside the CDR3, the full variable domain is KAGVTQTPRYLIKTRGQQVTLSCSPISGHRSVSWYQQTPGQGLQFLFEYFSETQRNKGNFPGRFSGRQFSNSRSEMNVSTLELGDSALYLCASSPGQRVYEQYFGPGTRLTVT.

This clonotype was detected only once. The V gene is TRBV11-2, the J gene TRBJ2-3; D is unclear. Germline CDR1 SGHAT, CDR2 FQNNGV. The ends were cut back, 6 bases at V and 2 bases at J, with 15 bases in the middle. The CDR3 has 15 amino acids. The CDR3 protein is CASSLFLGNTDTQYF. The CDR3 DNA follows: TGTGCCAGCAGTCTTTTCCTAGGGAACACAGATACGCAGTATTTT.